Each of the 17 T cell receptor beta chains below was sequenced from the same sample in a study of T cells in Graves' hyperthyroidism and ophthalmopathy. RNA transcripts were the template for amplifying TCR beta CDR3 regions. The primer set for the first-round RT-PCR of the TCR CDR3 was HTBI. TCRdb reprocessed the multiplex PCR reads with MiXCR, giving one entry per CDR3 protein. The sample yields more than 550,000 distinct CDR3 sequences, 15% to 20% seen once. Sequencing used blood. These receptors came from a man aged 50 to 60 with Graves' hyperthyroidism.

The table lists this clonotype with many counts. The chain couples TRBV28 to TRBJ2-7; 11 nucleotides line up with TRBD2. The length of the CDR3 is 17 residues. Germline V gives CDR1 MDHEN, CDR2 SYDVKM. The ends lost 2 bases at V and 2 bases at J; junction bases unmatched: 8. In DNA form, the CDR3 reads TGTGCCAGCAGTTTAGCAGGAGCGGGACTAGCGGCCTACGAGCAGTACTTC. Translated: CASSLAGAGLAAYEQYF.

This clonotype has a count of ten or more. One end of the junction does not line up with germline, which may come from a read error. The chain employs TRBV11-2 and TRBJ2-1, with 12 bases aligning to TRBD1. Germline V gene data show CDR1 as SGHAT and CDR2 as FQNNGV. The CDR3 length is 15 residues. The CDR3 DNA sequence: TGTACCAGCAGCTGGGACAGGGGGCAATACAATGAGCAGTTCTTC. It translates to CTSSWDRGQYNEQFF.

There are many counts of this clonotype. V gene TRBV28 combines with J gene TRBJ2-7, with D maybe TRBD1 (5 bases). Trimming removed 2 bases from V and 7 bases from J, with 21 bases in between. The length of the CDR3 is 16 residues. Germline CDR1 reads MDHEN; CDR2 reads SYDVKM. CDR3 DNA sequence: TGTGCCAGCAGTTTAAGTTCTCAGGGATATCGCCGGGAGCAGTACTTC. Translating gives CASSLSSQGYRREQYF.

This clonotype has a count of ten or more. The chain is built from TRBV28 and TRBJ2-7, with 10 bases fitting TRBD1. The ends lost 4 bases at V and 5 bases at J; junction bases unmatched: 11. CDR3 size: 16 residues. CDR1 MDHEN and CDR2 SYDVKM come from the germline V gene. As DNA, the CDR3 is TGTGCCAGCAGTTCCGCGACAGGGGGCCTACTCAACGAGCAGTACTTC. The encoded protein is CASSSATGGLLNEQYF.

This clonotype was found many times. J is TRBJ1-1 and V is TRBV19; D gene ambiguous. V was pared by 3 bases and J by 1 base, with 15 bases between. Looked up from germline, CDR1 is LNHDA and CDR2 is SQIVND (reference sequence). The CDR3 contains 16 residues. Written as DNA, the CDR3 is TGTGCCAGTAGTATCGGCAGGATCAAGAGGAACACTGAAGCTTTCTTT. It codes for CASSIGRIKRNTEAFF.

This clonotype has more than one count but fewer than ten. This sequence joins TRBV30 and TRBJ2-1, with 13 bases that match TRBD2. V shed 5 bases, J shed 10 bases, and the junction held 11 bases outside the gene matches. Germline values: CDR1 GTSNPN, CDR2 SVGIG (reference sequence). CDR3 length: 15 residues. DNA for the CDR3: TGTGCCTGGCACATCGGACTAGCGGGAGCAAGAGAGCAGTTCTTC. Amino acids: CAWHIGLAGAREQFF.

At least ten counts were recorded for this clonotype. The chain combines TRBV18 with TRBJ2-3; 10 bases map to TRBD2. CDR1 is KGHSH and CDR2 is LQKENI in the germline V gene. The CDR3 runs to 14 residues. Trimming removed 6 bases from V and 5 bases from J; junction bases left unmatched: 5. CDR3 nucleotide sequence: TGTGCCAGCTCTGCTAGCGGGAGTATAGATACGCAGTATTTT. This gives the protein CASSASGSIDTQYF.

This chain links TRBV19 with TRBJ1-4, with D unclear. Looked up from germline, CDR1 is LNHDA and CDR2 is SQIVND (reference sequence). Trimming removed 3 bases from V and 7 bases from J, with 15 bases in between. CDR3 length: 15 residues. DNA of the CDR3: TGTGCCAGTAGTATTCGGGGAACGAGTACTGAAAAACTGTTTTTT. Protein product: CASSIRGTSTEKLFF. The variable domain in full, completed from reference TRBV19 and TRBJ1-4, reads DGGITQSPKYLFRKEGQNVTLSCEQNLNHDAMYWYRQDPGQGLRLIYYSQIVNDFQKGDIAEGYSVSREKKESFPLTVTSAQKNPTAFYLCASSIRGTSTEKLFFGSGTQLSVL.

This chain links TRBV30 with TRBJ2-7, with D perhaps TRBD2 (6 bases). Germline-derived CDR1 and CDR2 are GTSNPN and SVGIG (reference sequence). V dropped 0 bases and J dropped 2 bases, with 11 bases sitting between them. The CDR3 is made up of 14 amino acids. CDR3 residues: CAWSVEAGPYEQYF. The CDR3 nucleotides are TGTGCCTGGAGTGTGGAAGCGGGCCCCTACGAGCAGTACTTC.

Ten or more counts support this clonotype. The gene calls are TRBV6-1 and TRBJ2-5, with D tentatively TRBD1 (6 bases). V lost 6 bases and J lost 5, with 13 bases in between. The CDR3 sequence is 13 residues long. Germline CDR1 is MNHNS and CDR2 is SASEGT. In nucleotides, the CDR3 is TGTGCCAGCAGCTCCAGTGGGGGCGAGACCCAGTACTTC. It translates to CASSSSGGETQYF.

The rearrangement uses TRBV20-1 and TRBJ1-2; D gene unclear. In germline, CDR1 is DFQATT, CDR2 SNEGSKA (reference sequence). The CDR3 spans 15 residues. The V end lost 6 bases, the J end lost 5 bases, and 22 bases lay between the germline ends. CDR3 in DNA: TGCAGTGCCGCCCTGGTACAGTCAAACTTTTATGGCTACACCTTC. It specifies CSAALVQSNFYGYTF.

The chain links TRBV19 to TRBJ1-1; TRBD1 aligns across 7 bases. The V gene's germline CDR1 is LNHDA and CDR2 SQIVND (reference sequence). J lost 1 base, V lost 8 bases, and 7 bases had no gene match. The CDR3 is made up of 14 amino acids. In DNA, the CDR3 is TGTGCCAGTTCGGGAGAGGGGGCGAACACTGAAGCTTTCTTT. Protein sequence: CASSGEGANTEAFF.

The chain carries TRBV2 and TRBJ1-5; D is uncertain. The length of the CDR3 is 14 residues. V lost 1 base and J lost 6, with 10 bases in between. Germline lookup yields CDR1 SNHLY and CDR2 FYNNEI. CDR3 residues: CASSEGLAPQPQHF. The CDR3 bases are TGTGCCAGCAGTGAAGGTTTGGCTCCTCAGCCCCAGCATTTT.

In this sample, this clonotype turned up a few times. The CDR3 DNA follows: TGCGCCAGCAGCCAATCACGTACAGGGGGGGCCTACGAGCAGTACTTC. Translating it yields CASSQSRTGGAYEQYF. This rearrangement joins TRBV4-3 to TRBJ2-7; maybe TRBD1 (8 bases). With 2 bases removed from V and 2 bases from J, the gap between germline ends came to 16 bases. From germline, CDR1 is LGHNA and CDR2 YSLEER. This CDR3 has 16 amino acids.

This clonotype has more than one count but fewer than ten. A much larger clone differs by one base, so this may be a read error. The chain carries TRBV6-5 and TRBJ1-2; D is unresolved. V shed 4 bases and J shed 2 bases, with 11 bases lying between them. This CDR3 contains 14 residues. The germline V gene encodes CDR1 MNHEY and CDR2 SVGAGI. The CDR3 sequence is CASSFRPDNYGYTF. The CDR3 DNA sequence: TGTGCCAGCAGTTTCCGCCCGGACAACTATGGCTACACCTTC.

This clonotype was seen a few times. V usage is TRBV6-6 and J usage is TRBJ2-2, with 10 bases aligning to TRBD1. V was clipped by 0 bases and J by 3 bases; unmatched bases: 13. CDR3 length equals 20 residues. CDR1 and CDR2 (germline): MNHNY, SVGAGI (reference sequence). CDR3: CASSYSGSDRGPADTGELFF. DNA of the CDR3: TGTGCCAGCAGTTACTCGGGGAGTGACAGGGGGCCTGCGGACACCGGGGAGCTGTTTTTT.

CDR3 protein: CASRKRLVENEQFF. CDR3 bases: TGTGCCAGTAGGAAGAGGCTAGTAGAGAATGAGCAGTTCTTC. The genes are TRBV19 and TRBJ2-1; D gene unclear. Germline-derived CDR1 and CDR2 are LNHDA and SQIVND (reference sequence). Trimming took off 6 bases at V and 7 bases at J, with 16 bases between the two ends. The CDR3 spans 14 residues.